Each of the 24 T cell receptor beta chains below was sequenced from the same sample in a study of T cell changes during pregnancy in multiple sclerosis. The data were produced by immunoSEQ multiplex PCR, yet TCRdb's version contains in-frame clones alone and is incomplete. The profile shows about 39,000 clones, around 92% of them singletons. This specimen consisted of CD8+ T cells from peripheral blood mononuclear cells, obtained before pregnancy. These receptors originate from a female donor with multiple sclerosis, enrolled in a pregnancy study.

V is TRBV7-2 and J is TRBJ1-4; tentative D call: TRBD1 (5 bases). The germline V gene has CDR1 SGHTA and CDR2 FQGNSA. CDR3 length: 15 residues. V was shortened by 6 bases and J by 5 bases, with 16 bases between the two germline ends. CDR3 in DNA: TGTGCCAGCAGTCCGAGCCACAACAGGAATGAAAAACTGTTTTTT. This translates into CASSPSHNRNEKLFF. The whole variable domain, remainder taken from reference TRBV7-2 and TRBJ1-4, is GAGVSQSPSNKVTEKGKDVELRCDPISGHTALYWYRQSLGQGLEFLIYFQGNSAPDKSGLPSDRFSAERTGGSVSTLTIQRTQQEDSAVYLCASSPSHNRNEKLFFGSGTQLSVL.

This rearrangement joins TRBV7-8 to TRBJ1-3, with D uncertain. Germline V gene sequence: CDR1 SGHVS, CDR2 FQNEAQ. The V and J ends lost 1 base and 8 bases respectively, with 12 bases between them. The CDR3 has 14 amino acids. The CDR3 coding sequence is TGTGCCAGCAGCTTAGAATCGGGGTTGGACACCATATATTTT. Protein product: CASSLESGLDTIYF.

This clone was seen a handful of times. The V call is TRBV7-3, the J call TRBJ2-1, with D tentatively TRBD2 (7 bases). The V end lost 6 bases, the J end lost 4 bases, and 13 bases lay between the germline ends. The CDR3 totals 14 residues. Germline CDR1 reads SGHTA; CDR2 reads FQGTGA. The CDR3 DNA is TGTGCCAGCAGTCGGGGAGGGGGTTACAATGAGCAGTTCTTC. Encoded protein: CASSRGGGYNEQFF.

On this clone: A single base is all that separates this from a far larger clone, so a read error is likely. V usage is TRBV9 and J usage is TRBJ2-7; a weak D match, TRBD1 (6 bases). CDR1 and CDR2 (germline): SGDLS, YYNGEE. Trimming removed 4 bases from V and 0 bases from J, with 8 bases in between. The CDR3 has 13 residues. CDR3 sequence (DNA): TGTGCCAGCAGCCCGGACAGCTCCTACGAGCAGTACTTC. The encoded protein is CASSPDSSYEQYF.

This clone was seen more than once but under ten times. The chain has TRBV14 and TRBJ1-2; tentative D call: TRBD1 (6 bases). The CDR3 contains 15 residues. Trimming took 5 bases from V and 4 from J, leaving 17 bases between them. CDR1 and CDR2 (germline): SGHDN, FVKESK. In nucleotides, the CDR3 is TGTGCCAGCAGCTTCCAACAACAGGGTGCCTATGGCTACACCTTC. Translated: CASSFQQQGAYGYTF.

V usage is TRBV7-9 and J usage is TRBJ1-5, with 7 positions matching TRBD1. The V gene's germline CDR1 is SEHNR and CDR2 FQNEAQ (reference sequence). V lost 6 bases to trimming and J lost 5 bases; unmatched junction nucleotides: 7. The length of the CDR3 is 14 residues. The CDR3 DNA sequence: TGTGCCAGCAGTCGACAGGGAGTTGATCAGCCCCAGCATTTT. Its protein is CASSRQGVDQPQHF.

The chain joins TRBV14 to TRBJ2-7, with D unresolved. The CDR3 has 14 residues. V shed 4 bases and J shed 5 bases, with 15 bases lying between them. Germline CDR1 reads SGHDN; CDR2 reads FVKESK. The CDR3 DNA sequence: TGTGCCAGCAGCCTAACCCTGCGGCTTCACGAGCAGTACTTC. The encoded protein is CASSLTLRLHEQYF.

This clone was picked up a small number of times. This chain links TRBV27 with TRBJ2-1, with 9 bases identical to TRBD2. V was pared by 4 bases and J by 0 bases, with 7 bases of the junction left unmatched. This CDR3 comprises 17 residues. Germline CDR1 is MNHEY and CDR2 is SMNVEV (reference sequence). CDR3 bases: TGTGCCAGCAGTTCGGGCGGGGGGGGGAGCTCCTACAATGAGCAGTTCTTC. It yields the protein CASSSGGGGSSYNEQFF.

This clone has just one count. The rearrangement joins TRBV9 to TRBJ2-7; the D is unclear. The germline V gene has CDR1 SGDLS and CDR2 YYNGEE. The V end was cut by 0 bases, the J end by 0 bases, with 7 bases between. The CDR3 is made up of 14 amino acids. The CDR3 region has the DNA TGTGCCAGCAGCGTAGGAGGAGACTCCTACGAGCAGTACTTC. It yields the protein CASSVGGDSYEQYF. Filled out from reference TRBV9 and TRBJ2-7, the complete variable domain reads DSGVTQTPKHLITATGQRVTLRCSPRSGDLSVYWYQQSLDQGLQFLIQYYNGEERAKGNILERFSAQQFPDLHSELNLSSLELGDSALYFCASSVGGDSYEQYFGPGTRLTVT.

In DNA, the CDR3 is TGTGCCAGCAGTTTGAGTCGAGGAAACACCATATATTTT. Translated, it gives CASSLSRGNTIYF. The genes are TRBV27 and TRBJ1-3; no reliable D call. Trimming took 3 bases from V and 4 from J, leaving 7 bases between them. CDR3 length: 13 residues. CDR1 and CDR2 (germline): MNHEY, SMNVEV (reference sequence).

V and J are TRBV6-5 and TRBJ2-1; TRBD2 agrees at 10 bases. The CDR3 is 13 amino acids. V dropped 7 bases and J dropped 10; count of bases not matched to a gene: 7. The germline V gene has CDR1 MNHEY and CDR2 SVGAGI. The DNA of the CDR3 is TGTGCCAGCAACAGCGGGAGGGGGAGAGAGCAGTTCTTC. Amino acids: CASNSGRGREQFF.

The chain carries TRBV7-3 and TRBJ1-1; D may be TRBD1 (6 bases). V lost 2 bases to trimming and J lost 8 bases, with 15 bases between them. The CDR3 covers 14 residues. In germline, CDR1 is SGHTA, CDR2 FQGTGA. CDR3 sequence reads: CASSLLGGGDEAFF. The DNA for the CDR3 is TGTGCCAGCAGCTTATTGGGAGGGGGAGACGAAGCTTTCTTT.

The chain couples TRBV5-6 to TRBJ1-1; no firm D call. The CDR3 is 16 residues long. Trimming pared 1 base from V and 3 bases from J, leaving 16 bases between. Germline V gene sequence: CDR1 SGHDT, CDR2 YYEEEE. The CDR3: CASSLMAEFYDTEAFF. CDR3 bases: TGTGCCAGCAGCTTGATGGCGGAATTTTATGACACTGAAGCTTTCTTT.

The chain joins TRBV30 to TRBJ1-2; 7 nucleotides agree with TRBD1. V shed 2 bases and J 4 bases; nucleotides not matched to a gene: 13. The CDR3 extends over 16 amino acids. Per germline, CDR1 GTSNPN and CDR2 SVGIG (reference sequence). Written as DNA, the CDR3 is TGTGCCTGGAGTCGCTTGAACAGGGGCTTGGGCTATGGCTACACCTTC. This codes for CAWSRLNRGLGYGYTF.

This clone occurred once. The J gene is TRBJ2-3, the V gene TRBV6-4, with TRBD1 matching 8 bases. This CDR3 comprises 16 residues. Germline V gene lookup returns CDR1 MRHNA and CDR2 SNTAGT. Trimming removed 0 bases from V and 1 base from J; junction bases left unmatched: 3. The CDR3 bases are TGTGCCAGCAGTGACTCGGAGACAGGGGGCACAGATACGCAGTATTTT. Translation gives CASSDSETGGTDTQYF.

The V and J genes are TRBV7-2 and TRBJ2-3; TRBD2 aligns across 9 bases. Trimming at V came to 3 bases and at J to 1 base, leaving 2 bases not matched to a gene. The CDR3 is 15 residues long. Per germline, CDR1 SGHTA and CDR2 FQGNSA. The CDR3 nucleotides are TGTGCCAGCAGCTTCCTAGCGGGGCGCACAGATACGCAGTATTTT. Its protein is CASSFLAGRTDTQYF.

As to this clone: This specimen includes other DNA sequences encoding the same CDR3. CDR3 amino acids: CASSIGRNTEAFF. CDR3 in DNA: TGTGCCAGTAGTATAGGTCGGAACACTGAAGCTTTCTTT. The rearrangement links TRBV19 to TRBJ1-1; D call uncertain. Germline CDR1 is LNHDA and CDR2 is SQIVND (reference sequence). V lost 1 base to trimming and J lost 1 base, with 4 bases between them. The CDR3 sequence is 13 residues long.

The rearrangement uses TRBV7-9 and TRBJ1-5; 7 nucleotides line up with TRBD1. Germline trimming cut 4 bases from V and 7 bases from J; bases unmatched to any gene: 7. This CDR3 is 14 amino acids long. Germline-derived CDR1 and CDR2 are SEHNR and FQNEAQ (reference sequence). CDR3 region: CASSSVGQIQPQHF. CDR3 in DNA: TGTGCCAGCAGCTCCGTGGGACAGATCCAGCCCCAGCATTTT.

The CDR3 loop is CASSLSPGTHYNQPQHF. The CDR3 DNA follows: TGTGCCAGCAGCTTATCCCCCGGGACACATTACAATCAGCCCCAGCATTTT. The chain employs TRBV7-8 and TRBJ1-5, with D maybe TRBD1 (6 bases). This CDR3 region has 17 residues. Germline loops: CDR1 SGHVS, CDR2 FQNEAQ. Trimming took 2 bases from V and 3 from J, leaving 17 bases between them.

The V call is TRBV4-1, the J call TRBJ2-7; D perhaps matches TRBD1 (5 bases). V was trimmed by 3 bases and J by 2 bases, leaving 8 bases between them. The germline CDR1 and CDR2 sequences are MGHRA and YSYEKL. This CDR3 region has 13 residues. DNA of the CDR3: TGCGCCAGCAGCCAGACAGAGGCCTACGAGCAGTACTTC. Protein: CASSQTEAYEQYF.

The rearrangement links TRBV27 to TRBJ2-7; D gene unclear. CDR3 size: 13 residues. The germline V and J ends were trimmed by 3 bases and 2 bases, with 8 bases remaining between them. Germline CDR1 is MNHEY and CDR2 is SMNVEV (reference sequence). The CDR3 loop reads CASSFGGTYEQYF. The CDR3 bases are TGTGCCAGCAGTTTTGGCGGAACCTACGAGCAGTACTTC.

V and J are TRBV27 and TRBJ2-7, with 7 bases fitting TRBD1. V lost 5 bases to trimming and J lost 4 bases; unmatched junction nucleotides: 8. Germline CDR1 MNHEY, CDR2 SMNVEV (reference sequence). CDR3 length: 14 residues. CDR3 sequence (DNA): TGTGCCAGCAGTCTCGAAGGGGGCCGTTACGAGCAGTACTTC. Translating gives CASSLEGGRYEQYF.

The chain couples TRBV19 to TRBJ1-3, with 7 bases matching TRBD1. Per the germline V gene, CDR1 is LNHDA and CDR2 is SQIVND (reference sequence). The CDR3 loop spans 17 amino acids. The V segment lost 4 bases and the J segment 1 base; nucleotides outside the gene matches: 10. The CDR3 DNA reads TGTGCCAGTAGTAAAAGACAGGGCTGGGCGTCTGGAAACACCATATATTTT. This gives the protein CASSKRQGWASGNTIYF.

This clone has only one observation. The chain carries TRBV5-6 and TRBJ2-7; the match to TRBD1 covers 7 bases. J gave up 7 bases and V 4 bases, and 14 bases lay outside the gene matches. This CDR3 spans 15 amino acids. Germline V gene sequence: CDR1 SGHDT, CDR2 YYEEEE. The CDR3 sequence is CASSIKQGPPWEQYF. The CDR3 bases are TGTGCCAGCAGCATAAAACAGGGGCCTCCTTGGGAGCAGTACTTC.